The 30 T cell receptor beta chains below all came from one sample that was sequenced in a study of Graves' ophthalmopathy and Graves' hyperthyroidism. As the template, RNA transcripts were used to amplify TCR beta CDR3 regions. The authors performed first-round RT-PCR with HTBI primers and then a second-round multiplex PCR. Using its own MiXCR run on the multiplex PCR reads, TCRdb lists one record per CDR3 protein. In the table there are 300,000 to 450,000 distinct CDR3 sequences, 17% of which are singletons. Sequencing input: peripheral blood. The source is an adult woman with stable Graves' hyperthyroidism.

This clonotype was picked up many times. The chain links TRBV2 to TRBJ2-7; 9 nucleotides match TRBD2. Trimming cost V 7 bases and J 3 bases; bases outside gene matches: 4. The CDR3 contains 13 residues. Germline V gene data show CDR1 as SNHLY and CDR2 as FYNNEI. The CDR3: CASKLAGSYEQYF. The CDR3, as DNA: TGTGCCAGCAAGCTAGCGGGAAGCTACGAGCAGTACTTC.

This chain joins TRBV19 and TRBJ2-7, with D perhaps TRBD1 (6 bases). Germline V gives CDR1 LNHDA, CDR2 SQIVND (reference sequence). The CDR3 loop spans 14 amino acids. V was cut by 6 bases and J by 5 bases, with 17 bases left in between. The CDR3: CASSTRGPKNEQYF. DNA for the CDR3: TGTGCCAGTAGCACCAGGGGCCCCAAAAACGAGCAGTACTTC.

This clonotype was recorded many times. V is TRBV19 and J is TRBJ2-5, with D possibly being TRBD1 or TRBD2 (5 bases each). Trimming cost V 3 bases and J 3 bases, with 11 bases left between them. This CDR3 contains 14 residues. The V gene's germline CDR1 is LNHDA and CDR2 SQIVND (reference sequence). For the CDR3, the DNA is TGTGCCAGTAGTATTGTCGGGACCGAAGAGACCCAGTACTTC. This encodes CASSIVGTEETQYF. The variable domain in full, with the rest retrieved from reference TRBV19 and TRBJ2-5, is DGGITQSPKYLFRKEGQNVTLSCEQNLNHDAMYWYRQDPGQGLRLIYYSQIVNDFQKGDIAEGYSVSREKKESFPLTVTSAQKNPTAFYLCASSIVGTEETQYFGPGTRLLVL.

This clonotype showed up just a few times. A clone one base away is much larger, so this may be a read error. This chain joins TRBV19 and TRBJ2-2; D gene unclear. This CDR3 is built from 12 residues. Germline CDR1 and CDR2: LNHDA and SQIVND (reference sequence). Trimming stripped 3 bases from V and 5 bases from J, with 4 bases between. The CDR3 sequence: CASSIRTGELFF. CDR3 DNA sequence: TGTGCCAGTAGTATTCGGACCGGGGAGCTGTTTTTT.

As concerns this clonotype: A much larger clone is a single base away; this may be a read error. J is TRBJ2-7 and V is TRBV28; TRBD1 agrees at 9 bases. Per germline, CDR1 MDHEN and CDR2 SYDVKM. This CDR3 is built from 12 residues. The CDR3 sequence: CASRETGGEQCF. CDR3 DNA sequence: TGTGCCAGCAGAGAGACAGGGGGAGAGCAGTGCTTC.

The chain uses TRBV6-5 and TRBJ2-7; 7 bases line up with TRBD2. V shed 2 bases, J shed 4 bases, and the junction held 8 bases outside the gene matches. The V gene's germline CDR1 is MNHEY and CDR2 SVGAGI. This CDR3 has 15 amino acids. CDR3 sequence (DNA): TGTGCCAGCAGTTACCGGAGGGAGGGCCCGTACGAGCAGTACTTC. This gives the protein CASSYRREGPYEQYF.

This clonotype occurred many times. The rearrangement joins TRBV6-1 to TRBJ2-7; D assignment may be TRBD1 or TRBD2 (5 bases each). The germline V gene encodes CDR1 MNHNS and CDR2 SASEGT. With 8 bases removed from V and 0 bases from J, the gap between germline ends came to 11 bases. The CDR3 runs 13 residues. The CDR3 sequence: CASPGPSSYEQYF. In DNA, the CDR3 is TGTGCCAGCCCGGGACCTAGCTCCTACGAGCAGTACTTC.

This clonotype was detected many times. The chain uses TRBV6-5 and TRBJ2-7; 14 bases are shared with TRBD2. This CDR3 region has 17 residues. Looked up from germline, CDR1 is MNHEY and CDR2 is SVGAGI. J gave up 3 bases and V 0 bases, and 4 bases lay outside the gene matches. The CDR3 is CASSYSKGLAGVYEQYF. CDR3 nucleotide sequence: TGTGCCAGCAGTTACTCGAAGGGACTAGCGGGAGTCTACGAGCAGTACTTC.

This clonotype showed up just a few times. The chain employs TRBV14 and TRBJ2-7, with 13 bases fitting TRBD2. V shed 0 bases and J 4 bases; nucleotides not matched to a gene: 6. This CDR3 is 17 amino acids long. Germline loops: CDR1 SGHDN, CDR2 FVKESK. The DNA of the CDR3 is TGTGCCAGCAGCCAAGAACCGGGACTAGCGGGACAGTACGAGCAGTACTTC. Amino acids: CASSQEPGLAGQYEQYF.

This clonotype appeared many times. CDR3 sequence (DNA): TGTGCCAGCAGCGAAGCGGGCGCGTCTAATTCACCCCTCCACTTT. Translation: CASSEAGASNSPLHF. The chain uses TRBV9 and TRBJ1-6; D gene unclear. The V gene's germline CDR1 is SGDLS and CDR2 YYNGEE. V was clipped by 3 bases and J by 6 bases, with 13 bases between them. This CDR3 contains 15 residues. Supplemented by reference TRBV9 and TRBJ1-6, the full variable domain reads DSGVTQTPKHLITATGQRVTLRCSPRSGDLSVYWYQQSLDQGLQFLIQYYNGEERAKGNILERFSAQQFPDLHSELNLSSLELGDSALYFCASSEAGASNSPLHFGNGTRLTVT.

There are many counts of this clonotype. V and J are TRBV6-1 and TRBJ2-5; possibly TRBD2 for D (6 bases). Looked up from germline, CDR1 is MNHNS and CDR2 is SASEGT. Trimming cost V 2 bases and J 3 bases, with 13 bases left between them. There are 15 residues in the CDR3. This CDR3 reads CASSEIYVAEETQYF. The CDR3 DNA sequence: TGTGCCAGCAGTGAAATTTATGTAGCGGAAGAGACCCAGTACTTC.

The V call is TRBV30, the J call TRBJ1-3; tentative D call: TRBD1 (5 bases). The CDR3 has 18 amino acids. Trimming took 2 bases from V and 1 from J, leaving 21 bases between them. The V gene's germline CDR1 is GTSNPN and CDR2 SVGIG (reference sequence). This CDR3 is CAWSSLLTATRSGNTIYF. CDR3 coding DNA: TGTGCCTGGAGTTCACTACTGACAGCAACCCGTTCTGGAAACACCATATATTTT.

Notes on this clonotype: One end of the junction does not line up with germline, which may come from a read error. The chain links TRBV7-6 to TRBJ1-1; TRBD1 matches at 8 bases. Germline-derived CDR1 and CDR2 are SGHVS and FNYEAQ. The CDR3 runs 14 residues. CDR3 loop: CASSRQTGDTEDFF. The CDR3 coding sequence is TGTGCCAGCAGCCGGCAGACAGGGGACACTGAAGATTTCTTT.

This clonotype has just one count. A much larger clone sits a single nucleotide away, making a read error possible. The CDR3 does not close with the conserved phenylalanine or tryptophan, likely indicating a read error. This chain links TRBV4-1 with TRBJ2-7; D ambiguous. Germline CDR1 MGHRA, CDR2 YSYEKL. Trimming took 0 bases from V and 3 from J, leaving 6 bases between them. The CDR3 totals 13 residues. CDR3 region: CASSQDSNYEQYL. CDR3 nucleotides: TGCGCCAGCAGCCAAGATAGCAACTACGAGCAGTACTTG.

Remarks on this clonotype: This may arise from a read error, as a much more abundant clone is one base away. The rearrangement links TRBV7-2 to TRBJ2-7, with D unresolved. The CDR3 is made up of 13 amino acids. CDR1 is SGHTA and CDR2 is FQGNSA in the germline V gene. V lost 5 bases, J lost 3 bases, and 11 bases lay in between. CDR3 loop: CASSAVLSYEQYV. In nucleotides, the CDR3 is TGTGCCAGCAGCGCCGTCTTGAGCTACGAGCAGTACGTC.

In its sample, this clonotype was seen a few times. V is TRBV18 and J is TRBJ1-2, with 9 positions matching TRBD1. V lost 6 bases, J lost 0 bases, and 8 bases stayed unmatched. There are 16 residues in the CDR3. Per germline, CDR1 KGHSH and CDR2 LQKENI. This CDR3 is CASSQGQGTSNYGYTF. In DNA, the CDR3 is TGTGCCAGCTCTCAGGGACAGGGAACCTCTAACTATGGCTACACCTTC.

This clonotype was seen ten or more times. The V call is TRBV12-3 or TRBV12-4, the J call TRBJ2-5; 9 positions agree with TRBD2. The V segment lost 6 bases and the J segment 1 base; nucleotides outside the gene matches: 6. The CDR3 sequence is 15 residues long. In DNA form, the CDR3 reads TGTGCCAGCAGACGGGGCGGGAGGGCCCAAGAGACCCAGTACTTC. It specifies CASRRGGRAQETQYF.

This clonotype has at least ten counts. The chain carries TRBV7-9 and TRBJ1-1, with D tentatively TRBD1 (5 bases). CDR1 and CDR2 from the germline V gene are SEHNR and FQNEAQ (reference sequence). V dropped 3 bases and J dropped 5 bases, with 10 bases sitting between them. This CDR3 comprises 13 residues. CDR3 sequence (DNA): TGTGCCAGCAGCTTGACAGCTGAGACTGAAGCTTTCTTT. Its protein product is CASSLTAETEAFF.

This clonotype has more than one count but fewer than ten. The chain's CDR3 is CASSYGGSEVQLFF. The CDR3 DNA reads as TGTGCCAGCAGTTACGGGGGGTCTGAGGTGCAGCTGTTTTTT. This chain joins TRBV6-5 and TRBJ2-2, with a weak D call TRBD2 (6 bases). The CDR3 spans 14 residues. The V and J ends lost 2 bases and 12 bases respectively, with 16 bases between them. The germline CDR1 and CDR2 sequences are MNHEY and SVGAGI.

The chain combines TRBV5-1 with TRBJ2-7; 8 bases align to TRBD2. This CDR3 is built from 14 residues. CDR1 and CDR2 (germline): SGHRS, YFSETQ. The ends lost 2 bases at V and 4 bases at J; junction bases unmatched: 5. The CDR3 sequence: CASSLAGEVYEQYF. In DNA, the CDR3 is TGCGCCAGCAGCTTAGCGGGAGAAGTTTACGAGCAGTACTTC.

V is TRBV6-1 and J is TRBJ2-5; TRBD2 matches at 10 bases. This CDR3 is 15 amino acids long. J lost 3 bases, V lost 6 bases, and 7 bases had no gene match. Germline CDR1 reads MNHNS; CDR2 reads SASEGT. CDR3 DNA sequence: TGTGCCAGCAGGGCTAGCGGGGGCACCGAAGAGACCCAGTACTTC. This codes for CASRASGGTEETQYF.

Note on this clonotype: Likely a read error: the CDR3 ends without its conserved phenylalanine or tryptophan. This chain joins TRBV13 and TRBJ2-7, with D possibly being TRBD2 (6 bases). Germline loops: CDR1 PRHDT, CDR2 FYEKMQ (reference sequence). V was shortened by 5 bases and J by 1 base, with 12 bases between the two germline ends. The CDR3 contains 14 residues. In nucleotides, the CDR3 is TGTGCCAGCAGCCCCGGAGGGTCGTCCTACGAGCAGTACTTA. Protein sequence: CASSPGGSSYEQYL.

In this sample, this clonotype turned up many times. This rearrangement joins TRBV10-3 to TRBJ1-5; D uncertain. The CDR3 is 14 residues long. Germline-derived CDR1 and CDR2 are ENHRY and SYGVKD. The germline V and J ends were trimmed by 2 bases and 0 bases, with 5 bases remaining between them. In nucleotides, the CDR3 is TGTGCCATCAGTGAGGGCGGTAGCAATCAGCCCCAGCATTTT. Its translation: CAISEGGSNQPQHF.

This clonotype was seen many times. This chain joins TRBV11-1 and TRBJ1-1, with D possibly matching TRBD1 (6 bases). V lost 8 bases, J lost 7 bases, and 17 bases lay in between. The V gene's germline CDR1 is SGHAT and CDR2 FQDESV (reference sequence). This CDR3 spans 13 amino acids. The CDR3 reads CASCGGGPSEAFF. The CDR3 DNA is TGTGCCAGCTGCGGGGGCGGGCCAAGTGAAGCTTTCTTT.

The rearrangement joins TRBV7-3 to TRBJ1-5, with 8 bases aligning to TRBD1. Germline trimming cut 4 bases from V and 7 bases from J; bases unmatched to any gene: 3. The CDR3 contains 13 residues. Germline V gives CDR1 SGHTA, CDR2 FQGTGA. The CDR3 DNA reads as TGTGCCAGCAGCTCGGACAGGGACCAGCCCCAGCATTTT. Its protein product is CASSSDRDQPQHF.

For this clonotype: Since a much larger clone is just one base distant, this may be a read error. The rearrangement joins TRBV11-1 to TRBJ2-2, with 11 nucleotides matching TRBD2. With V trimmed by 1 base and J by 3 bases, 7 bases remained unmatched. Germline values: CDR1 SGHAT, CDR2 FQDESV (reference sequence). The CDR3 spans 18 residues. The CDR3 loop is CASSLGSGRARDTGELFF. The CDR3 coding sequence is TGTGCCAGCAGCTTAGGTAGCGGGAGGGCCAGGGACACCGGGGAGCTGTTTTTT.

The chain combines TRBV7-9 with TRBJ2-7; tentative D call: TRBD2 (6 bases). Looked up from germline, CDR1 is SEHNR and CDR2 is FQNEAQ (reference sequence). V lost 4 bases, J lost 4 bases, and 8 bases lay in between. The CDR3 extends over 12 amino acids. The CDR3 here is CASSWGLYEQYF. The CDR3 region has the DNA TGTGCCAGCAGCTGGGGACTTTACGAGCAGTACTTC. Complete variable domain (other parts from reference TRBV7-9 and TRBJ2-7): DTGVSQNPRHKITKRGQNVTFRCDPISEHNRLYWYRQTLGQGPEFLTYFQNEAQLEKSRLLSDRFSAERPKGSFSTLEIQRTEQGDSAMYLCASSWGLYEQYFGPGTRLTVT.

The CDR3, as DNA: TGTGCCAGCAGCTTAGGGGCCCGGGATACCTTC. It yields the protein CASSLGARDTF. V is TRBV7-2 and J is TRBJ1-2; no clear D gene. This CDR3 spans 11 amino acids. Germline lookup yields CDR1 SGHTA and CDR2 FQGNSA. V was cut by 1 base and J by 14 bases, with 11 bases left in between.

There are many counts of this clonotype. The CDR3 spells CASSREGQGGNIQYF. The CDR3 DNA follows: TGTGCCAGCAGCCGGGAGGGACAGGGCGGAAACATTCAGTACTTC. This rearrangement joins TRBV2 to TRBJ2-4; weak D call: TRBD1 (9 bases). In germline, CDR1 is SNHLY, CDR2 FYNNEI. The length of the CDR3 is 15 residues. The ends were cut back, 6 bases at V and 6 bases at J, with 18 bases in the middle.

This clonotype was seen repeatedly, ten times or more. The V call is TRBV6-1, the J call TRBJ2-7; 9 bases are shared with TRBD2. Germline assignment: CDR1 MNHNS and CDR2 SASEGT. With V trimmed by 3 bases and J by 7 bases, 7 bases remained unmatched. This CDR3 region has 14 residues. Here the CDR3 DNA reads TGTGCCAGCAGTGATCAGCGGGAGGTGGGAGAGCAGTACTTC. Its protein product is CASSDQREVGEQYF.